This TCR beta chain came from a study of cytomegalovirus exposure and HLA in healthy donors. Whole-study results and caveats: According to the study, some 160 TCR beta chains were cytomegalovirus-associated. CMV serostatus alone was available as immune exposure information. Exclusion as indistinguishable affected some V segments, including TRBV6-2 and TRBV6-3. A later analysis reported that several of the most significant clusters appeared to be linked to common viral pathogens, among them Epstein-Barr virus.

This PCR relied on a set of 60 Vbeta primers and 13 Jbeta primers. Assay used: immunoSEQ multiplex PCR; TCRdb lists only in-frame clones, some missing. The table has 190,000 or so clones, approximately 80% seen once; the top ten hold under 0.85%. V was cut by 2 bases and J by 3 bases, with 8 bases left in between. The CDR3 runs to 13 residues. In germline, CDR1 is SEHNR, CDR2 FQNEAQ (reference sequence). As concerns this clone: Its cognate antigen is unknown.

This sequence was found in a boy between 10 and 17 years old in good health and CMV-seronegative. The V call is TRBV7-9, the J call TRBJ2-7; D not resolved. The sequenced material came from PBMCs. As DNA, the CDR3 is TGTGCCAGCAGCTTATCCCGGAGCTACGAGCAGTACTTC. As protein: CASSLSRSYEQYF.